This T cell receptor beta chain came from a study of cytotoxic CD8 clonotypes in ibrutinib-treated CLL (dated by TCRdb to about 2021). In terms of the full investigation: The cohort was composed of under 12 relapsed/refractory and roughly 15 treatment-naive patients; IGHV unmutated status was identified in 17 patients. Partial responses were observed in about 25 patients and complete responses in 2; after a median follow-up of 68 months, remission was maintained in 14 patients and progression was observed in approximately 12. Longitudinal samples were obtainable from about 30% of the roughly 90 participants in the trial. Samples averaged roughly 260,000 productive templates and roughly 86,000 productive rearrangements. All remission and progressive disease samples were collected while patients were still receiving ibrutinib. Cryopreserved peripheral blood mononuclear cells were obtained before treatment, at response, and at either sustained remission or disease progression. Response samples were taken after a median of 12 months on treatment, ranging from about 6 to 40 months.

Broader findings and caveats from the paper: Baseline clonality was found to be higher than that of age-matched healthy donors and was strongly correlated with circulating CD8+ T-cell counts. Clonality increased at ibrutinib response, stayed stable in sustained remission, and fell back toward baseline at progression. Sustained-remission and progressing patients did not have matched sampling times, and lymph node repertoires were not examined. Public clonotypes were found to be uncommon and were observed to contract or remain stable during treatment; the increase in clonality was shown to reflect expansion of private clonotypes at ibrutinib response.

Note on this clone: The clone's antigen remains unknown. No base quality values were provided; no much bigger clone lies one nucleotide off.

The time point label here, explained by the study, means: about a year on ibrutinib. Around 1.8 micrograms of genomic DNA were extracted from cryopreserved PBMCs for TCR beta library preparation. Longitudinal blood samples from CLL patients on ibrutinib monotherapy were analyzed using high-throughput TCR beta sequencing. The patients were enrolled in a single-center, open-label phase 2 trial of ibrutinib monotherapy. A MiSeq instrument was used for deep resolution sequencing, which targeted depths ranging from 1 in 1 million up to 1 in 200,000 T cells, with coverage averaging 10x for each clonotype. TCR beta libraries were generated with the immunoSEQ hsTCRB Kit. In the source study's methods: The data were analyzed with ImmunoSEQ Analyzer and ImmunoSEQ Data Assistant, and V, D and J gene assignments followed IMGT definitions. Clonality, with values ranging from 0 to 1, was calculated as one minus the normalized Shannon entropy of productive rearrangement frequencies. Only overrepresented clonotypes making up at least 0.05% of the repertoire of each patient were included in the public clonotype analysis. Repertoires from roughly 13 age-matched healthy donors in immuneACCESS were used as clonality controls. Held by TCRdb, this immuneACCESS table contains in-frame sequences only and omits some clones. Under half of the omission traces to an unresolved V gene where checked; the cause of the rest is unknown. V and J calls and clone size are those listed in that table; D and trimming were worked out from the DNA. The sample records tens of thousands of clones, about 63% of which are singletons. Of the sample, around 5.8% is held by the ten largest clones.

Source: PBMCs, taken after 12 months of ibrutinib treatment. This receptor was identified in a human donor with chronic lymphocytic leukemia.

DNA sequence: TGTGCCAGCAGCTTTATCAGGTCGAACACCGGGGAGCTGTTTTTT. This yields the protein CASSFIRSNTGELFF. Recombination linked TRBV11-3 to TRBJ2-2, with the D gene call left open. The germline V gene sets CDR1 to SGHNT and CDR2 to YENEEA. The CDR3, from cysteine to phenylalanine, totals 15 residues. Only the CDR3 DNA is retained, 45 bases long and in frame from the first base. V is reduced by 3 bases and J by 0 bases, leaving a spacing of 8 bases between them.